These 16 T cell receptor beta chains originate from one sample sequenced in a study of cytomegalovirus exposure and HLA in healthy donors. 60 Vbeta and 13 Jbeta primers were used in PCR. Generated by immunoSEQ multiplex PCR, the TCRdb table keeps only in-frame clones and is missing some. Among approximately 120,000 clones listed, 77% were seen once. Source material: PBMCs. These receptors were collected from a woman between 35 and 50 years old in good health and CMV-seropositive.

The chain uses TRBV7-3 and TRBJ2-1; TRBD1 might be the D (6 bases). Germline V gene sequence: CDR1 SGHTA, CDR2 FQGTGA. This CDR3 contains 13 residues. V lost 4 bases to trimming and J lost 6 bases, with 10 bases between them. Here the CDR3 DNA reads TGTGCCAGCAGCTCGGGACAAGTCAATGAGCAGTTCTTC. Protein product: CASSSGQVNEQFF.

The chain has TRBV10-2 and TRBJ2-2; no firm D call. From germline, CDR1 is WSHSY and CDR2 SAAADI. V lost 7 bases and J 5 bases, leaving 11 bases between the germline ends. The CDR3 extends over 13 amino acids. CDR3 sequence: CASNVIETGELFF. The DNA for the CDR3 is TGCGCCAGCAATGTGATAGAGACCGGGGAGCTGTTTTTT.

The rearrangement joins TRBV5-1 to TRBJ1-2, with D possibly matching TRBD1 (5 bases). CDR3 length: 14 residues. V lost 0 bases, J lost 7 bases, and 13 bases lay in between. Germline CDR1 SGHRS, CDR2 YFSETQ. In nucleotides, the CDR3 is TGCGCCAGCAGCTTGGAAGGGGCTGGCGGTGGCTACACCTTC. This translates into CASSLEGAGGGYTF.

The chain couples TRBV9 to TRBJ2-7; D remains unclear. The CDR3 sequence is 15 residues long. Germline V gene data show CDR1 as SGDLS and CDR2 as YYNGEE. V dropped 0 bases and J dropped 0 bases, with 10 bases sitting between them. In DNA, the CDR3 is TGTGCCAGCAGCGTAGACCCTTCTAGCTCCTACGAGCAGTACTTC. This encodes CASSVDPSSSYEQYF. The variable domain in full, completed from reference TRBV9 and TRBJ2-7, reads DSGVTQTPKHLITATGQRVTLRCSPRSGDLSVYWYQQSLDQGLQFLIQYYNGEERAKGNILERFSAQQFPDLHSELNLSSLELGDSALYFCASSVDPSSSYEQYFGPGTRLTVT.

The gene calls are TRBV11-2 and TRBJ2-7; weak D call: TRBD2 (5 bases). V gave up 2 bases and J gave up 5 bases, with 13 bases separating them. The CDR3 totals 14 residues. Per the germline V gene, CDR1 is SGHAT and CDR2 is FQNNGV. CDR3 bases: TGTGCCAGCAGCTTACCGCCCCCGAGGGACGAGCAGTACTTC. This encodes CASSLPPPRDEQYF.

The chain carries TRBV14 and TRBJ2-5, with TRBD1 identical over 10 bases. CDR1 is SGHDN and CDR2 is FVKESK in the germline V gene. V gave up 4 bases and J gave up 1 base; unmatched junction bases: 12. The CDR3 totals 18 residues. The DNA of the CDR3 is TGTGCCAGCAGCCCCGGGACAGGGGCGGGAGTTGGCCAAGAGACCCAGTACTTC. Translation gives CASSPGTGAGVGQETQYF.

The CDR3 bases are TGCGCCAGCAGCTTTCGCCAGGGGGAGACCCAGTACTTC. Encoded protein: CASSFRQGETQYF. The V and J genes are TRBV5-1 and TRBJ2-5; weak D call: TRBD1 (6 bases). This CDR3 spans 13 amino acids. Germline V CDR1 and CDR2: SGHRS, YFSETQ. The germline V and J ends were trimmed by 2 bases and 5 bases, with 10 bases remaining between them.

This clone showed up just a few times. This chain joins TRBV4-2 and TRBJ2-7; 10 bases agree with TRBD1. Germline V gives CDR1 LGHNA, CDR2 YNFKEQ. The V segment lost 1 base and the J segment 7 bases; nucleotides outside the gene matches: 7. CDR3 size: 15 residues. In DNA form, the CDR3 reads TGTGCCAGCAGCCAAGGCGGGACAGGGGACTGGGAGCAGTACTTC. Translation: CASSQGGTGDWEQYF.

The J gene is TRBJ2-5, the V gene TRBV9; D is unclear. The CDR3 length is 13 residues. Germline V lookup: CDR1 SGDLS, CDR2 YYNGEE. Trimming left V 3 bases short and J 1 base short, with 7 bases between. The chain's CDR3 is CASSGAFQETQYF. The CDR3 nucleotides read TGTGCCAGCAGCGGGGCTTTCCAAGAGACCCAGTACTTC.

V is TRBV6-1 and J is TRBJ2-3; 13 bases fit TRBD2. V shed 5 bases, J shed 3 bases, and the junction held 14 bases outside the gene matches. The CDR3 totals 19 residues. CDR1 and CDR2 from the germline V gene are MNHNS and SASEGT. CDR3 DNA: TGTGCCAGCAGTCAAGGACTAGCGGGAGCTGGGGGGGAGACAGATACGCAGTATTTT. It is translated as CASSQGLAGAGGETDTQYF.

The chain links TRBV6-1 to TRBJ1-3; D is perhaps TRBD1 (6 bases). The V gene lost 5 bases and the J gene lost 0 bases, with 11 bases spanning the gap. Germline V gene sequence: CDR1 MNHNS, CDR2 SASEGT. The CDR3 length is 15 residues. The CDR3: CASSQNRVSGNTIYF. The CDR3, as DNA: TGTGCCAGCAGTCAAAACAGGGTCTCTGGAAACACCATATATTTT.

There are a few counts of this clone. The V and J genes are TRBV4-2 and TRBJ2-7; 9 bases match TRBD2. The germline gives CDR1 LGHNA, CDR2 YNFKEQ. The CDR3 extends over 16 amino acids. Losses at the gene ends were 0 bases for V and 4 bases for J; bases not matched to a gene: 7. Written as DNA, the CDR3 is TGTGCCAGCAGCCAAGAGGAGGGACTAGCCTCATACGAGCAGTACTTC. This gives the protein CASSQEEGLASYEQYF.

Only one count was recorded for this clone. V is TRBV2 and J is TRBJ1-2; TRBD1 might be the D (5 bases). Germline V gene lookup returns CDR1 SNHLY and CDR2 FYNNEI. V was pared by 8 bases and J by 5 bases, with 12 bases between. The CDR3 has 12 residues. CDR3 region: CASGGTAYGYTF. CDR3 bases: TGTGCCAGCGGGGGGACTGCTTATGGCTACACCTTC.

This rearrangement joins TRBV4-1 to TRBJ2-5; tentative D call: TRBD2 (6 bases). V was clipped by 2 bases and J by 7 bases, with 17 bases between them. The CDR3 has 15 amino acids. Germline V gene sequence: CDR1 MGHRA, CDR2 YSYEKL. The CDR3 is CASSQLGLPYRTQYF. CDR3 in DNA: TGCGCCAGCAGCCAATTGGGACTCCCTTATAGGACCCAGTACTTC.

The gene calls are TRBV14 and TRBJ2-3; D call uncertain. From germline, CDR1 is SGHDN and CDR2 FVKESK. V lost 4 bases and J lost 0, with 11 bases in between. This CDR3 is built from 15 residues. As DNA, the CDR3 is TGTGCCAGCAGCCCCCAGGCCTCAAGCACAGATACGCAGTATTTT. Protein product: CASSPQASSTDTQYF. The full variable domain, in which reference TRBV14 and TRBJ2-3 provide the parts outside the CDR3, is EAGVTQFPSHSVIEKGQTVTLRCDPISGHDNLYWYRRVMGKEIKFLLHFVKESKQDESGMPNNRFLAERTGGTYSTLKVQPAELEDSGVYFCASSPQASSTDTQYFGPGTRLTVL.

This sequence joins TRBV6-1 and TRBJ2-5; 7 bases map to TRBD1. CDR3 size: 14 residues. Germline CDR1 and CDR2: MNHNS and SASEGT. With 3 bases clipped from V and 5 bases from J, the junction kept 6 bases outside the gene matches. CDR3 region: CASSETGSGETQYF. CDR3 bases: TGTGCCAGCAGTGAGACAGGGAGTGGGGAGACCCAGTACTTC.